This record covers a single T cell receptor beta chain. Its binding antigen is unknown. It has no much larger one-base neighbor in the sample; base qualities were not kept. During library preparation, unique molecular identifiers were attached to individual cDNA molecules so that TCRs could be counted quantitatively and reproducibly. Each blood RNA sample was used to sequence both TCR alpha and TCR beta chains. On the authors' methods: A median of around 100,000 TCRs per sample was observed, with a range of 23,224 to 690,600. The Decombinator software suite was used to annotate the V, J and CDR3 of the TCR reads. To make PS versus PT1 abundance plots, every sample was subsampled to the same number of TCRs (28,000). TCRs were defined as expanded if absent before sensitization and observed at least eight times at the 2-week time point. TCRdb passed the public sequencing reads through fastp at Q25 and MiXCR, retaining productive beta sequences. Merged by CDR3 protein, the rows form single entries marked with the most common genes and DNA. TCRdb, not the authors, supplied the V and J calls. This sample's records show around 70 distinct CDR3 sequences.

This sample was included in a study of human T cells and chemical hapten exposure (dated by TCRdb to about 2021). In terms of the full investigation: For sensitization, 2% DPC in acetone was applied to an approximately 2 cm by approximately 2 cm area of upper inner arm skin. Most of the patients in the cohort were female, and the cohort covered alopecia areata with under or over 50% scalp involvement, alopecia totalis and alopecia universalis. Patients additionally received weekly therapeutic DPC doses to the scalp throughout the approximately 22-week study period. Patch testing on the upper back used Finn chambers containing 0.01% DPC, with scoring done after 6 days according to International Contact Dermatitis Research Group standards. For TCR sequencing, blood came from over 25 alopecia patients at anywhere from one to four time points (pre-sensitization, 2, 6 and 24 weeks). Blood was sampled from patients pre-sensitization (week 0) and at 2, 6 and about 24 weeks after DPC sensitization. The libraries were sequenced as a pool, and the TCR yield per sample differed mostly because of small variations in library volumes within the pool. This study followed changes in the peripheral blood TCR repertoire in vivo during primary and secondary sensitization of alopecia patients to the hapten diphenylcyclopropenone (DPC). Findings and caveats that apply to the study as a whole: Significantly more large CDR3 similarity clusters were formed by expanded TCRs than by pre-sensitization or healthy control sets, consistent with antigen-driven responses. Repeated subsampling changed both the strength of the expansion versus patch-test correlation and the threshold at which the correlation became significant. Patch test score was positively correlated with the number of PT1 expanded TCRs, with significance at thresholds 8, 16 and 32 but not at 4. Alopecia, a presumed autoimmune disease, was present in all patients, so the immune response of the patients might differ from that of healthy individuals. No change with DPC sensitization was found in the number of TCRs above 1 in 1000 frequency, and no evidence of global repertoire structure alterations was found.

V is cut back by 5 bases and J by 4 bases, with 3 bases in the junction unmatched. The CDR3 covers 13 residues, taking in both the cysteine and the phenylalanine. Just CDR3 DNA is preserved here, 39 bases in frame from base 1. CDR1 and CDR2 were assigned from the germline V gene as SGHVS and FQNEAQ. Reading the label with the study, this specimen's treatment or condition is: therapeutic diphenylcyclopropenone sensitization with weekly scalp DPC. At each patch-test visit, blood was drawn before the patch test was applied. Patients were eligible if aged 18 to 70, diagnosed with alopecia and judged suitable for DPC therapy, and pregnant patients were excluded. Unfractionated whole blood was collected in Tempus Blood RNA tubes, and total RNA was extracted from that blood.

This receptor chain uses TRBV7-8 and TRBJ1-1; 8 nucleotides in the junction match TRBD1. The clonotype originates from an adult with alopecia areata. Some clones in this sample may be carry-over from other donors' samples. This table probably holds off-target reads from a library built for another chain. The sequences come from whole blood, collected before DPC sensitization or 2, 6, or about 24 weeks after (not recorded which). The CDR3 region has the sequence CASSGQGFTEAFF. The nucleotides are TGTGCCAGCAGCGGACAGGGTTTCACTGAAGCTTTCTTT.